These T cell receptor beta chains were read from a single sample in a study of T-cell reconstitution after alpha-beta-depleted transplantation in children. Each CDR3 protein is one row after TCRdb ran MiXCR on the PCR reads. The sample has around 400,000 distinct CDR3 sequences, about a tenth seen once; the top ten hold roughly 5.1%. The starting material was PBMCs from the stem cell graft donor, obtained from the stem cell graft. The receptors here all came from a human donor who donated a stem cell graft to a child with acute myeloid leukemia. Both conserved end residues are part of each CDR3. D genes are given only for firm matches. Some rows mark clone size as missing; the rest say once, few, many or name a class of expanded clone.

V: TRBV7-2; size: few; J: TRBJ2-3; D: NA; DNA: TGTGCCAGCAGCGTCCTTTTGGATACGCAGTATTTT; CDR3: CASSVLLDTQYF
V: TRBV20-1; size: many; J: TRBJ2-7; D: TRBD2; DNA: TGCAGTGCTAGAGTAGCGGGAGGGCCAGGTGAGCAGTACTTC; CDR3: CSARVAGGPGEQYF
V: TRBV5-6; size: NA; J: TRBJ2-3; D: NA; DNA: TGTGCCAGCACCACTAGTGGAGGCACAGATACGCAGTATTTT; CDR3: CASTTSGGTDTQYF
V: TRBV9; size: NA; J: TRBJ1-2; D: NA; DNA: TGTGCCAGCAGCGTCAGGGATAGCTCGGGCTACACCTTC; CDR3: CASSVRDSSGYTF
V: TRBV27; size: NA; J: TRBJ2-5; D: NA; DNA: TGTGCCAGCAGTAGAACAGGGATCGTAGAGACCCAGTACTTC; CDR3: CASSRTGIVETQYF
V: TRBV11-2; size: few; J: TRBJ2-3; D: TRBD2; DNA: TGTGCCAGCAGCCTAGAACCGGGACTAGCGGGAGTTGCAGATACGCAGTATTTT; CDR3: CASSLEPGLAGVADTQYF
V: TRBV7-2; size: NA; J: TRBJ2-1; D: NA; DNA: TGTGCCAGCAGCTTATCGGGCAAGCCCAATGAGCAGTTCTTC; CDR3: CASSLSGKPNEQFF
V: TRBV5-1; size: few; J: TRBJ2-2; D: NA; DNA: TGCGCCAGCAGCTTGGGTAACAGGGATACCGGGGAGCTGTTTTTT; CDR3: CASSLGNRDTGELFF
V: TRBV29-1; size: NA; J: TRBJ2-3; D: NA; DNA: TGCAGCGTTGAGCAAGATAGCACAGATACGCAGTATTTT; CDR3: CSVEQDSTDTQYF
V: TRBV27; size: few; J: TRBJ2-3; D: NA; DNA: TGTGCCAGCAGTTTTCGGGCGTTGACAGATACGCAGTATTTT; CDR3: CASSFRALTDTQYF
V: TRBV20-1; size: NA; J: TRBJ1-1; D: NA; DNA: TGCAGTGCTGGTAGACAGGCCGCGAACACTGAAGCTTTCTTT; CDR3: CSAGRQAANTEAFF
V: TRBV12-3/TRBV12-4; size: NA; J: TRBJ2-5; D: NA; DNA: TGTGCCAGCAGCCGACCGTCCCAAGAGACCCAGTACTTC; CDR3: CASSRPSQETQYF
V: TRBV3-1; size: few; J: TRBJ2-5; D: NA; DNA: TGTGCCAGCAGCCCTTTGGGAGAGGAGACCCAGTACTTC; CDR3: CASSPLGEETQYF
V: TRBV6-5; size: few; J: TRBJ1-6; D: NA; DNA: TGTGCCAGCAGTTCCCCGAGGACTTTCCAAGCCCTCCACTTT; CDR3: CASSSPRTFQALHF
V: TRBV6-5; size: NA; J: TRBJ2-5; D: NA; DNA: TGTGCCAGCAGTTATAACAGCCCGCCCCAAGAGACCCAGTACTTC; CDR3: CASSYNSPPQETQYF
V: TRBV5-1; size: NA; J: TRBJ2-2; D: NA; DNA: TGCGCCAGCAGCTTGTCCCGCAGGAACACCGGGGAGCTGTTTTTT; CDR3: CASSLSRRNTGELFF
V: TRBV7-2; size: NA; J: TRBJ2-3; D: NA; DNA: TGTGCCAGCAGCTTAGGTTTTTCGGGAGATACGCAGTATTTT; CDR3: CASSLGFSGDTQYF
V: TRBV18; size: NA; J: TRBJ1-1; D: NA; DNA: TGTGCCAGCTCACCCCGAACCACCCTGAACACTGAAGCTTTCTTT; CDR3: CASSPRTTLNTEAFF
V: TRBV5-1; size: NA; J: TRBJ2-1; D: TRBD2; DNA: TGCGCCAGCAGCTTGGTGGCTAGCGGGAGCTACAATGAGCAGTTCTTC; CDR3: CASSLVASGSYNEQFF
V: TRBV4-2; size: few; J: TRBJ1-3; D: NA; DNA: TGTGCCAGCAGCCAAGACAGACGGAACTCTGGAAACACCATATATTTT; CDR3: CASSQDRRNSGNTIYF
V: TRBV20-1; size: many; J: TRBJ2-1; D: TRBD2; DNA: TGCAGTGTCCCAGCCGGACTAGCGGTCTATGAGCAGTTCTTC; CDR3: CSVPAGLAVYEQFF
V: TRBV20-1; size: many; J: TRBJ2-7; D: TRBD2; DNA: TGCAGTGCCCCCAGCGGGATGGGCTACGAGCAGTACTTC; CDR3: CSAPSGMGYEQYF
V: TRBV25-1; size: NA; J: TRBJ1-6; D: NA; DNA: TGTGCCAGCAGTGCCGACCGAGCCTATAATTCACCCCTCCACTTT; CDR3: CASSADRAYNSPLHF
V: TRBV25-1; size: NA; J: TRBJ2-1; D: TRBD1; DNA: TGTGCCAGCAGTGAGGGGGACAGGGGCTGGAATGAGCAGTTCTTC; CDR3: CASSEGDRGWNEQFF
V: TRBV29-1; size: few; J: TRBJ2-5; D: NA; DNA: TGCAGCGTTTCCTTGTGGGACCCCCCCGAGACCCAGTACTTC; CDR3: CSVSLWDPPETQYF
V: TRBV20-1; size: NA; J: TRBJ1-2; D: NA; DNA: TGCAGTGCTAGTCTTCAGATCTATGGCTACACCTTC; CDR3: CSASLQIYGYTF
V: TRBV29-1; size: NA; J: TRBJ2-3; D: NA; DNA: TGCAGCGTTGAACGGGTAGATACGCAGTATTTT; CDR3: CSVERVDTQYF
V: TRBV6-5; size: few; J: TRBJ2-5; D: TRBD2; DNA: TGTGCCAGCAGCTTACTAGCGGGGACCCAAGAGACCCAGTACTTC; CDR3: CASSLLAGTQETQYF
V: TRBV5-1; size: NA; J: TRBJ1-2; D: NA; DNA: TGCGCCAGCAGCTTGTACGGTACGTCGGATGGCTACACCTTC; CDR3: CASSLYGTSDGYTF
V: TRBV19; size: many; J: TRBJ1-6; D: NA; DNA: TGTGCCAGTAGTGTAAAGGACAGTACCTATAATTCACCCCTCCACTTT; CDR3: CASSVKDSTYNSPLHF
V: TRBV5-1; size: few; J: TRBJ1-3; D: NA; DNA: TGCGCCAGCAGCTTTAATGCCGAAGGTGGAAACACCATATATTTT; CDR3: CASSFNAEGGNTIYF
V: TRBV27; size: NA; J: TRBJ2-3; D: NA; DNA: TGTGCCAGCAGTTTAGAGGCCGGGCCTAGCACAGATACGCAGTATTTT; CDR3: CASSLEAGPSTDTQYF
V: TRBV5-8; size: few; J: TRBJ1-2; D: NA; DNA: TGTGCCAGTAGAGGCAGGGGTGCCTATGGCTACACCTTC; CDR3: CASRGRGAYGYTF
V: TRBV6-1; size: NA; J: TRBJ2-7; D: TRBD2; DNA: TGTGCCAGCAGTGGAGGGACTAGCGGGATATACGAGCAGTACTTC; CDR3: CASSGGTSGIYEQYF
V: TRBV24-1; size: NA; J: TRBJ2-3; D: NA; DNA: TGTGCCACCGTTGACAGCACAGATACGCAGTATTTT; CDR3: CATVDSTDTQYF